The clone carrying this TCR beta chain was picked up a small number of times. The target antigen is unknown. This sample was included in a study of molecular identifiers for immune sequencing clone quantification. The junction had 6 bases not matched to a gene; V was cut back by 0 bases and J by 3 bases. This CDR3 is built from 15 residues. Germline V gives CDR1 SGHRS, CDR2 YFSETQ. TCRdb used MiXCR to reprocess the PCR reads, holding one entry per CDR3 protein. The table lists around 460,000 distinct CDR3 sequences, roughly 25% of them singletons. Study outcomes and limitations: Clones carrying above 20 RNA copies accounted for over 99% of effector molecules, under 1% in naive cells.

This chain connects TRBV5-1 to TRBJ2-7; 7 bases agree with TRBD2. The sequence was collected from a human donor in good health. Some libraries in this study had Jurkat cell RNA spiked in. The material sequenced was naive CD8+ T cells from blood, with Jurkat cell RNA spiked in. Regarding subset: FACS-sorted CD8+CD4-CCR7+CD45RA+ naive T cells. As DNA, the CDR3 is TGCGCCAGCAGCTTGGAGTCCGGGGGGAACTACGAGCAGTACTTC. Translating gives CASSLESGGNYEQYF.